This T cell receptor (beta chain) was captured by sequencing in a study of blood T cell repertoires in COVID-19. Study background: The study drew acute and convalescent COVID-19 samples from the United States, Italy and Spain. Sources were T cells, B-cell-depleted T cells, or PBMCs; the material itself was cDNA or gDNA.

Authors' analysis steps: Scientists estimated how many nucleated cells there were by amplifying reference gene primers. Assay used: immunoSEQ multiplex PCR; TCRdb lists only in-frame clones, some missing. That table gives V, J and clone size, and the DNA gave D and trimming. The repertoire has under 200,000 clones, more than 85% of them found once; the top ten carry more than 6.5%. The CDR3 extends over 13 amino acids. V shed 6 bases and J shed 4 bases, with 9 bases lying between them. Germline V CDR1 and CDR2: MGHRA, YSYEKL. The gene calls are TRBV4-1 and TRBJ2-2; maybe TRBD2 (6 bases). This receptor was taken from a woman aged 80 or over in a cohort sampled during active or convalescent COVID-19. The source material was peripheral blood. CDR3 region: CASRGGSTGELFF. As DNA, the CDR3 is TGCGCCAGCAGGGGAGGCAGCACCGGGGAGCTGTTTTTT.